Listed below are T cell receptor beta chains from one sample, sequenced in a study of siplizumab effects on memory and regulatory T cells. Only in-frame clones appear in the TCRdb table, and some are missing; sequencing was by immunoSEQ multiplex PCR. Here the sample spans some 75,000 clones, 85% to 95% being singletons. Sequenced input: CD8+ T cells sorted from blood. These receptors originate from a human donor in good health. The CDR3 runs from the conserved cysteine through the conserved F or W. Each record gives: J gene, V gene, D gene, clone size, CDR3 DNA, CDR3 protein. The D gene is left open where the match is weak. Clone size appears in some rows only: once, few, many, or a class for an expanded clone.

TRBJ2-3,TRBV9,-,-,TGTGCCAGCAGCGTAGAAGGGACAGATACGCAGTATTTT,CASSVEGTDTQYF
TRBJ2-3,TRBV30,TRBD2,-,TGTGCCTGGACTAGCGGGGACACAGATACGCAGTATTTT,CAWTSGDTDTQYF
TRBJ2-1,TRBV6-1,TRBD1,-,TGTGCCAGCCTGGACAGGTACAATGAGCAGTTCTTC,CASLDRYNEQFF
TRBJ1-1,TRBV5-6,-,-,TGTGCCAGCAGCTTTAGTTCCTGGAGGGTAGCTTTCTTT,CASSFSSWRVAFF
TRBJ1-1,TRBV11-2,TRBD1,-,TGTGCCAGCAGCTCGCGGACAGGGAAGTGGTTCGAAGCTTTCTTT,CASSSRTGKWFEAFF
TRBJ2-4,TRBV14,-,-,TGTGCCAGCAGCCAAGATTGGGGGCAGGACATTCAGTACTTC,CASSQDWGQDIQYF
TRBJ2-1,TRBV27,TRBD1,-,TGTGCCAGCAGTTTAGCTGGACAGGGGCAGTTCTTC,CASSLAGQGQFF
TRBJ1-2,TRBV29-1,TRBD1,-,TGCAGCGGTAGGGAAGGGGGCAACTATGGCTACACCTTC,CSGREGGNYGYTF
TRBJ2-1,TRBV7-8,-,-,TGTGCCAGCAGCGTCGCGGGACCCCTAGGGAATGAGCAGTTCTTC,CASSVAGPLGNEQFF
TRBJ2-3,TRBV19,TRBD1,-,TGTGCCAGTAAGCGGCAGGGGGCCGATACGCAGTATTTT,CASKRQGADTQYF
TRBJ2-5,TRBV10-3,-,-,TGTGCCATCAGTGACCCCCGGGGCCCAAAGACCCAGTACTTC,CAISDPRGPKTQYF
TRBJ2-3,TRBV7-2,-,-,TGTGCCAGCAGCTTAGCACGGAGCTCTAGCACAGATACGCAGTATTTT,CASSLARSSSTDTQYF
TRBJ2-1,TRBV27,TRBD1,-,TGTGCCAGTTCCGGACAGGGGCCATACAATGAGCAGTTCTTC,CASSGQGPYNEQFF
TRBJ1-3,TRBV21-1,-,-,TGTGCCAGCAGCAAATGTTCATCGATCCCTATATTGAACACCATATATTTT,CASSKCSSIPILNTIYF
TRBJ2-1,TRBV12-5,TRBD2,-,TGTGCTAGTGGTTCCGGACTAGGGCATTACAATGAGCAGTTCTTC,CASGSGLGHYNEQFF
TRBJ1-5,TRBV27,TRBD1,once,TGTGCCAGCAGTTTGTCGGCAGGGGGGCTAAATCAGCCCCAGCATTTT,CASSLSAGGLNQPQHF
TRBJ2-7,TRBV7-3,-,-,TGTGCCAGCAGCCTCCTAGGAGGGAGCGAGCAGTACTTC,CASSLLGGSEQYF
TRBJ1-1,TRBV2,TRBD1,-,TGTGCCAGCAGTTGGACCGGGACAGGACCGAACACTGAAGCTTTCTTT,CASSWTGTGPNTEAFF
TRBJ1-1,TRBV27,-,-,TGTGCCATCGACGACAGACTCATGAACACTGAAGCTTTCTTT,CAIDDRLMNTEAFF
TRBJ2-3,TRBV7-6,-,once,TGTGCCAGCAGCCCAGGGGCACTAGATTTGGATACGCAGTATTTT,CASSPGALDLDTQYF
TRBJ1-6,TRBV30,-,-,TGTGCCTGGAGCAAGGGCAGCTCAGGATCACCCCTCCACTTT,CAWSKGSSGSPLHF
TRBJ2-2,TRBV27,-,-,TGTGCCAGCAGTTTATCCGGGGGCACCGGGGAGCTGTTTTTT,CASSLSGGTGELFF
TRBJ2-3,TRBV7-2,-,-,TGTGCCAGCAGCTATGAAGGGGATACGCAGTATTTT,CASSYEGDTQYF
TRBJ2-7,TRBV9,TRBD1,once,TGTGCCAGCAGCGGGGGGGACAGGGGGGGGGTGCAGTACTTC,CASSGGDRGGVQYF
TRBJ2-5,TRBV18,TRBD1,-,TGTGCCAGCTCACCTTCACCGGGACAGGGTGGCGAGGAGACCCAGTACTTC,CASSPSPGQGGEETQYF
TRBJ2-3,TRBV6-4,TRBD2,once,TGTGCCAGCAGTGACTCGGCGGGGGGCAGCACAGATACGCAGTATTTT,CASSDSAGGSTDTQYF
TRBJ2-1,TRBV5-4,TRBD2,-,TGTGCCAGCAGCCATGGGGTAGCGGGGGGCTACAATGAGCAGTTCTTC,CASSHGVAGGYNEQFF
TRBJ1-6,TRBV10-3,-,-,TGTGCCATCAGTAGGGACGGCCCGAATTCACCCCTCCACTTT,CAISRDGPNSPLHF
TRBJ2-5,TRBV7-9,TRBD2,-,TGTGCCAGCAGCTTATCTGGGACTAGCGGGGAGACCCAGTACTTC,CASSLSGTSGETQYF
TRBJ2-7,TRBV7-9,TRBD2,-,TGTGCCAGCAGCTCCTTAAGCGGGGAGTACGAGCAGTACTTC,CASSSLSGEYEQYF
TRBJ2-3,TRBV19,TRBD2,-,TGTGCCAGTAGTCCATCTGGACTAGCGGGATACACAGATACGCAGTATTTT,CASSPSGLAGYTDTQYF
TRBJ1-1,TRBV4-1,-,few,TGCGCCAGCAGCCAAGATAGGGCCCGACAGTTT,CASSQDRARQF
TRBJ2-3,TRBV6-6,TRBD2,-,TGTGCCAGCAGCCTTAGCGGGGGGGCCTTGACAGATACGCAGTATTTT,CASSLSGGALTDTQYF
TRBJ2-5,TRBV9,-,-,TGTGCCAGCAGCGTTTGGAGCCAAGAGACCCAGTACTTC,CASSVWSQETQYF
TRBJ2-5,TRBV13,TRBD2,-,TGTGCCAGCAGCTTAGATCGCGGGGGGGTTCTGGAGACCCAGTACTTC,CASSLDRGGVLETQYF
TRBJ1-1,TRBV6-5,-,-,TGTGCCAGCAGTTACTCGATACCAGGGAGAACTGAAGCTTTCTTT,CASSYSIPGRTEAFF
TRBJ2-2,TRBV4-2,TRBD2,-,TGTGCCAGCAGCCAAGTCCGGGACTACCCCCCCGGGGAGCTGTTTTTT,CASSQVRDYPPGELFF
TRBJ1-6,TRBV10-2,TRBD1,-,TGCGCCAGCAGAGAGGAGGGACAGGGGGCATTTTTACCCCTCCACTTT,CASREEGQGAFLPLHF
TRBJ2-1,TRBV5-1,-,-,TGCGCCAGCAGCTCGTACGTGGGAACTCCCAATGAGTACAATGAGCAGTTCTTC,CASSSYVGTPNEYNEQFF
TRBJ2-3,TRBV12-5,TRBD1,-,TGTGCTAGTGGTTTGGGGACAGGGGGCATTACAGATACGCAGTATTTT,CASGLGTGGITDTQYF
TRBJ2-7,TRBV28,TRBD1,-,TGTGCCAGCAGTACCGGGACAGCAGCCTACGAGCAGTACTTC,CASSTGTAAYEQYF
TRBJ1-2,TRBV9,-,-,TGTGCCAGCGCCGACCAGACCTCTATGGAGGGCTACACCTTC,CASADQTSMEGYTF
TRBJ2-7,TRBV4-1,TRBD2,once,TGCGCCAGCAGCCTCACGACTAGCGGGGGACTCTACGAGCAGTACTTC,CASSLTTSGGLYEQYF
TRBJ1-2,TRBV4-1,-,few,TGCGCCAGCAGCCAAGGGGCCGAGGGCTACACCTTC,CASSQGAEGYTF
TRBJ2-5,TRBV6-4,-,-,TGTGCCAGCAAGGGAGCCGGGGCCCAAGAGACCCAGTACTTC,CASKGAGAQETQYF
TRBJ1-2,TRBV5-1,TRBD1,-,TGCGCCAGCAGCTTGGAAGTTGCGGGACAGGGAGATGGCTACACCTTC,CASSLEVAGQGDGYTF
TRBJ2-6,TRBV7-9,-,-,TGCGCCAGCAGCCAAGACAGTCTCTCTGGGGCCAACGTCCTGACTTTC,CASSQDSLSGANVLTF
TRBJ1-2,TRBV11-2,TRBD1,-,TGTGCCAGCAGCCTCCCGGGACAGGGGTATGGCTACACCTTC,CASSLPGQGYGYTF
TRBJ1-1,TRBV18,-,-,TGTGCCAGCTCACCACCGTACTCCACTGAAGCTTTCTTT,CASSPPYSTEAFF
TRBJ1-2,TRBV6-5,-,-,TGTGCCAGCAGCAGCCAGGGGTCGGGCTATGGCTACACCTTC,CASSSQGSGYGYTF
TRBJ2-1,TRBV9,-,-,TGTGCCAGCAGCGTAGGTCTTGAGCAGTTCTTC,CASSVGLEQFF
TRBJ2-7,TRBV5-4,-,-,TGTGCCAGCAGCTTCGGGGGATACGAGCAGTACTTC,CASSFGGYEQYF
TRBJ2-5,TRBV4-1,TRBD2,-,TGCGCCAGCAGCCATAGCGGGGGGGCGGGGGAGACCCAGTACTTC,CASSHSGGAGETQYF
TRBJ1-1,TRBV7-3,-,-,TGTGCCAGCAGCTTAACACCGAACAGGGACACTGAAGCTTTCTTT,CASSLTPNRDTEAFF
TRBJ2-7,TRBV5-1,-,-,TGCGCCAGCAGCTTGTGGTTGGGACCCTTTTCGGACGAGCAGTACTTC,CASSLWLGPFSDEQYF
TRBJ2-2,TRBV27,-,medium-sized,TGTGCCAGCAGCCGGACTTTTAACACCGGGGAGCTGTTTTTT,CASSRTFNTGELFF
TRBJ1-4,TRBV9,TRBD1,-,TGTGCCAGCAGCGGACAGGGGGCCGGGGAAAAACTGTTTTTT,CASSGQGAGEKLFF
TRBJ2-3,TRBV7-2,-,-,TGTGCCAGCAGCTTAGGTCTGGGGTCGGGCACAGATACGCAGTATTTT,CASSLGLGSGTDTQYF
TRBJ2-7,TRBV6-5,-,once,TGTGCCAGCAGTTACTCGGGGGGGGCTTACTACGAGCAGTACTTC,CASSYSGGAYYEQYF